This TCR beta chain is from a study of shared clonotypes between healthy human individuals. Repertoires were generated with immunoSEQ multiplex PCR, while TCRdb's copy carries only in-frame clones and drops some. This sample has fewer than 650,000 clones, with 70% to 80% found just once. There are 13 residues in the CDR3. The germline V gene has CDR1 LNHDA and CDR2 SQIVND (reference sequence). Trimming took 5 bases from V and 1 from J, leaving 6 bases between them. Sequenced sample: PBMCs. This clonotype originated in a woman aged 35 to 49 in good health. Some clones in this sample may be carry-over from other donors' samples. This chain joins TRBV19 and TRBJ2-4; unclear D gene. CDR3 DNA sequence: TGTGCCAGTAGTTTAGTGGCCAAAAACATTCAGTACTTC. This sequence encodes CASSLVAKNIQYF.